This passage covers 27 T cell receptor beta chains from one sample sequenced in a study of cytomegalovirus exposure and HLA in healthy donors. 13 Jbeta primers and 60 Vbeta primers were used for the PCR. The repertoire was sequenced with immunoSEQ multiplex PCR; TCRdb's copy has only in-frame clones and lacks some. The sample shows over 70,000 clones, 76% of them seen only once. The sample comprised PBMCs. Source of these receptors: a male donor in good health and CMV-seronegative.

J is TRBJ2-7 and V is TRBV7-8, with D possibly matching TRBD1 (6 bases). Per the germline V gene, CDR1 is SGHVS and CDR2 is FQNEAQ. CDR3 size: 16 residues. Trimming left V 1 base short and J 4 bases short, with 17 bases between. CDR3 loop: CASSLGGGVKIYEQYF. The DNA for the CDR3 is TGTGCCAGCAGCTTAGGTGGGGGCGTTAAAATTTACGAGCAGTACTTC.

This chain links TRBV10-3 with TRBJ2-3; D might be TRBD1 (7 bases). This CDR3 has 15 residues. V dropped 7 bases and J dropped 0 bases, with 14 bases sitting between them. Germline values: CDR1 ENHRY, CDR2 SYGVKD. CDR3 sequence reads: CAINPTGTSTDTQYF. CDR3 bases: TGTGCCATCAACCCGACAGGGACTAGCACAGATACGCAGTATTTT.

This chain links TRBV28 with TRBJ1-5; 8 bases line up with TRBD1. The CDR3 covers 13 residues. V trimming: 10 bases; J trimming: 2 bases; junction bases outside the gene matches: 4. Per the germline V gene, CDR1 is MDHEN and CDR2 is SYDVKM. CDR3 sequence (DNA): TGTGCCACCTTGACAGGGGGCAATCAGCCCCAGCATTTT. Translating it yields CATLTGGNQPQHF.

This chain joins TRBV4-1 and TRBJ2-1, with D tentatively TRBD2 (6 bases). V lost 1 base and J lost 2, with 12 bases in between. CDR3 length equals 16 residues. CDR1 and CDR2 from the germline V gene are MGHRA and YSYEKL. The CDR3 here is CASSQGGGIAYNEQFF. CDR3 bases: TGCGCCAGCAGCCAAGGGGGCGGGATCGCCTACAATGAGCAGTTCTTC.

This chain connects TRBV25-1 to TRBJ2-2; a weak D match, TRBD1 (6 bases). With 1 base removed from V and 4 bases from J, the gap between germline ends came to 16 bases. CDR3 length: 17 residues. Looked up from germline, CDR1 is MGHDK and CDR2 is SYGVNS. The CDR3 spells CASSEWTPGTITGELFF. The CDR3 nucleotides are TGTGCCAGCAGTGAATGGACCCCGGGGACAATCACCGGGGAGCTGTTTTTT.

The J gene is TRBJ2-5, the V gene TRBV18, with 13 positions matching TRBD2. Germline trimming cut 8 bases from V and 4 bases from J; bases unmatched to any gene: 4. The CDR3 totals 14 residues. From germline, CDR1 is KGHSH and CDR2 LQKENI. CDR3 region: CASRLAGGGETQYF. The DNA for the CDR3 is TGTGCCAGCCGACTAGCGGGAGGAGGAGAGACCCAGTACTTC.

V and J are TRBV4-3 and TRBJ1-5; a possible D gene is TRBD1 (6 bases). The CDR3 spans 13 residues. V lost 0 bases and J 6 bases, leaving 6 bases between the germline ends. From germline, CDR1 is LGHNA and CDR2 YSLEER. The CDR3 DNA sequence: TGCGCCAGCAGCCAAGAAGGGGGTCAGCCCCAGCATTTT. The encoded protein is CASSQEGGQPQHF.

This chain connects TRBV30 to TRBJ1-5; maybe TRBD1 (5 bases). There are 13 residues in the CDR3. V dropped 3 bases and J dropped 5 bases, with 11 bases sitting between them. Germline V CDR1 and CDR2: GTSNPN, SVGIG (reference sequence). The CDR3 region is CAWSPQQDQPQHF. The CDR3 bases are TGTGCCTGGAGCCCCCAACAGGATCAGCCCCAGCATTTT.

This sequence joins TRBV5-6 and TRBJ1-1; D is undetermined. V was clipped by 4 bases and J by 1 base, with 17 bases between them. The CDR3 is 16 residues long. Per the germline V gene, CDR1 is SGHDT and CDR2 is YYEEEE. In DNA form, the CDR3 reads TGTGCCAGCAGCCTCCTCGGTGGGCAGAGGAACACTGAAGCTTTCTTT. This translates into CASSLLGGQRNTEAFF.

V and J are TRBV10-3 and TRBJ1-1, with D possibly being TRBD1 (5 bases). The CDR3 length is 12 residues. Trimming cost V 7 bases and J 1 base, with 7 bases left between them. CDR1 is ENHRY, CDR2 SYGVKD, per germline. CDR3 in amino acids: CAINQGNTEAFF. In DNA, the CDR3 is TGTGCCATCAACCAGGGGAACACTGAAGCTTTCTTT.

The chain carries TRBV30 and TRBJ2-7; maybe TRBD1 (6 bases). CDR1 is GTSNPN, CDR2 SVGIG, per germline (reference sequence). V was cut by 0 bases and J by 1 base, with 13 bases left in between. The CDR3 consists of 15 residues. The CDR3 bases are TGTGCCTGGAGTGTAGTGGGGGACACTTCCTACGAGCAGTACTTC. This codes for CAWSVVGDTSYEQYF. The complete variable domain, with remaining parts taken from reference TRBV30 and TRBJ2-7, reads SQTIHQWPATLVQPVGSPLSLECTVEGTSNPNLYWYRQAAGRGLQLLFYSVGIGQISSEVPQNLSASRPQDRQFILSSKKLLLSDSGFYLCAWSVVGDTSYEQYFGPGTRLTVT.

The chain recombines TRBV5-4 with TRBJ2-2; 10 nucleotides match TRBD2. Germline V gene lookup returns CDR1 SGHNT and CDR2 YYREEE (reference sequence). This CDR3 region has 16 residues. Germline trimming cut 3 bases from V and 2 bases from J; bases unmatched to any gene: 4. CDR3 sequence reads: CASSSPSGRNTGELFF. CDR3 in DNA: TGTGCCAGCAGCTCACCTAGCGGGAGAAACACCGGGGAGCTGTTTTTT. Variable domain in full (rest from reference TRBV5-4 and TRBJ2-2): ETGVTQSPTHLIKTRGQQVTLRCSSQSGHNTVSWYQQALGQGPQFIFQYYREEENGRGNFPPRFSGLQFPNYSSELNVNALELDDSALYLCASSSPSGRNTGELFFGEGSRLTVL.

This clone was seen just once. V gene TRBV18 combines with J gene TRBJ1-4; D not resolved. Trimming left V 4 bases short and J 8 bases short, with 11 bases between. The V gene's germline CDR1 is KGHSH and CDR2 LQKENI. There are 13 residues in the CDR3. In DNA form, the CDR3 reads TGTGCCAGCTCACGGGGAGCGGGGGAAAAACTGTTTTTT. Its protein product is CASSRGAGEKLFF.

CDR3 DNA: TGTGCCAGCAGTAGACAGACCTTGAACACTGAAGCTTTCTTT. This encodes CASSRQTLNTEAFF. The V call is TRBV9, the J call TRBJ1-1; D perhaps matches TRBD1 (5 bases). Looked up from germline, CDR1 is SGDLS and CDR2 is YYNGEE. CDR3 length: 14 residues. Trimming removed 5 bases at V and 0 bases at J, with 11 bases between. The entire variable domain, with the rest obtained from reference TRBV9 and TRBJ1-1, is as follows: DSGVTQTPKHLITATGQRVTLRCSPRSGDLSVYWYQQSLDQGLQFLIQYYNGEERAKGNILERFSAQQFPDLHSELNLSSLELGDSALYFCASSRQTLNTEAFFGQGTRLTVV.

This sequence joins TRBV13 and TRBJ2-1; 8 positions agree with TRBD1. CDR1 is PRHDT, CDR2 FYEKMQ, per germline (reference sequence). The J segment lost 7 bases and the V segment lost 5 bases, leaving 10 bases of the junction unmatched. The CDR3 runs 15 residues. This CDR3 reads CASSLRTGSENEQFF. CDR3 in DNA: TGTGCCAGCAGCCTCCGGACAGGGTCTGAGAATGAGCAGTTCTTC.

This clone was detected once. J is TRBJ2-1 and V is TRBV9; 9 bases agree with TRBD2. Germline loops: CDR1 SGDLS, CDR2 YYNGEE. The trim removed 0 bases at V and 8 bases at J, leaving 6 bases unmatched. The CDR3 runs to 15 residues. CDR3 sequence (DNA): TGTGCCAGCAGCGTAGCAGGCGGGGGGGCATATGAGCAGTTCTTC. It encodes CASSVAGGGAYEQFF. Together with reference TRBV9 and TRBJ2-1, the CDR3 gives the full variable domain: DSGVTQTPKHLITATGQRVTLRCSPRSGDLSVYWYQQSLDQGLQFLIQYYNGEERAKGNILERFSAQQFPDLHSELNLSSLELGDSALYFCASSVAGGGAYEQFFGPGTRLTVL.

V is TRBV7-3 and J is TRBJ1-2, with TRBD1 identical over 8 bases. Germline V gene data show CDR1 as SGHTA and CDR2 as FQGTGA. This CDR3 is 13 amino acids long. V gave up 5 bases and J gave up 7 bases; unmatched junction bases: 6. The CDR3 DNA reads TGTGCCAGCAGCACAGGGACAGGCGGTGGCTACACCTTC. Its translation is CASSTGTGGGYTF.

V is TRBV28 and J is TRBJ2-5, with D unresolved. The J call may be faulty, since TRBJ2-7 better matches the DNA end. CDR3 size: 15 residues. The germline CDR1 and CDR2 sequences are MDHEN and SYDVKM. In DNA form, the CDR3 reads TGTGCCAGCAGATCAGCAGGCAAATTCTCCTACGAGCAGTACTTC. It specifies CASRSAGKFSYEQYF.

The rearrangement links TRBV7-8 to TRBJ1-1, with 7 bases fitting TRBD1. The V gene end was trimmed by 5 bases and the J gene end by 3 bases; junction bases not matched to a gene: 6. The CDR3 spans 14 residues. Per germline, CDR1 SGHVS and CDR2 FQNEAQ. CDR3 nucleotide sequence: TGTGCCAGCAGCGACCGACAGGGTTACACTGAAGCTTTCTTT. Translated, it gives CASSDRQGYTEAFF.

In its sample, this clone was seen once. The rearrangement uses TRBV5-1 and TRBJ2-3; D is possibly TRBD2 (5 bases). Germline CDR1 reads SGHRS; CDR2 reads YFSETQ. Trimming pared 5 bases from V and 6 bases from J, leaving 13 bases between. The CDR3 covers 13 residues. CDR3 bases: TGCGCCAGCAGACTAGGGAGTATTGATACGCAGTATTTT. Its protein is CASRLGSIDTQYF.

This clone was recorded a few times. The chain carries TRBV7-6 and TRBJ1-4; 8 nucleotides match TRBD1. J gave up 8 bases and V 5 bases, and 7 bases lay outside the gene matches. This CDR3 is built from 14 residues. Looked up from germline, CDR1 is SGHVS and CDR2 is FNYEAQ. The CDR3 bases are TGTGCCAGCAGCCGAGGACAGGGCAGGGAAAAACTGTTTTTT. It specifies CASSRGQGREKLFF.

This rearrangement joins TRBV7-8 to TRBJ2-7; possible D gene TRBD1, 5 bases. Germline lookup yields CDR1 SGHVS and CDR2 FQNEAQ. The V gene lost 1 base and the J gene lost 6 bases, with 13 bases spanning the gap. This CDR3 spans 14 amino acids. The CDR3, as DNA: TGTGCCAGCAGCTTAGAAGGGCAGGGTGTCGAGCAGTACTTC. Encoded protein: CASSLEGQGVEQYF.

This clone was counted once. The chain uses TRBV5-1 and TRBJ1-1; D is unclear. The CDR3 loop spans 14 amino acids. Trimming removed 2 bases from V and 11 bases from J, with 19 bases in between. Germline V gene lookup returns CDR1 SGHRS and CDR2 YFSETQ. The CDR3 nucleotides are TGCGCCAGCAGCTTCGAAGACGGGGAACGGTGGGCTTTCTTT. Amino acids: CASSFEDGERWAFF.

This clone was seen only once. This rearrangement joins TRBV19 to TRBJ2-7; 10 bases match TRBD1. V dropped 3 bases and J dropped 6; count of bases not matched to a gene: 5. CDR1 LNHDA and CDR2 SQIVND come from the germline V gene (reference sequence). The CDR3 sequence is 14 residues long. In DNA, the CDR3 is TGTGCCAGTAGTATCCCGGGACAGGGGCGCGAGCAGTACTTC. Its protein is CASSIPGQGREQYF.

The rearrangement uses TRBV18 and TRBJ2-3; the match to TRBD1 covers 9 bases. Germline CDR1 and CDR2: KGHSH and LQKENI. The CDR3 covers 14 residues. J gave up 7 bases and V 4 bases, and 6 bases lay outside the gene matches. The CDR3 bases are TGTGCCAGCTCACGAGGGACAGGGACGAATACGCAGTATTTT. This codes for CASSRGTGTNTQYF.

V gene TRBV4-2 combines with J gene TRBJ1-1, with TRBD1 matching over 7 bases. Germline V gene lookup returns CDR1 LGHNA and CDR2 YNFKEQ. Trimming cost V 0 bases and J 8 bases; bases outside gene matches: 3. The CDR3 totals 13 residues. The CDR3: CASSQEQGIEAFF. CDR3 coding DNA: TGTGCCAGCAGCCAAGAACAGGGGATCGAAGCTTTCTTT.

This clone came up a few times. The chain uses TRBV4-3 and TRBJ2-4, with 7 bases lining up with TRBD1. CDR3 length: 14 amino acids. Germline CDR1 is LGHNA and CDR2 is YSLEER. After removal of 4 bases from V and 5 bases from J, the junction contained 5 bases not matched to a gene. The chain's CDR3 is CASSRTGTENIQYF. The CDR3 nucleotides read TGCGCCAGCAGCCGAACAGGGACAGAAAACATTCAGTACTTC.